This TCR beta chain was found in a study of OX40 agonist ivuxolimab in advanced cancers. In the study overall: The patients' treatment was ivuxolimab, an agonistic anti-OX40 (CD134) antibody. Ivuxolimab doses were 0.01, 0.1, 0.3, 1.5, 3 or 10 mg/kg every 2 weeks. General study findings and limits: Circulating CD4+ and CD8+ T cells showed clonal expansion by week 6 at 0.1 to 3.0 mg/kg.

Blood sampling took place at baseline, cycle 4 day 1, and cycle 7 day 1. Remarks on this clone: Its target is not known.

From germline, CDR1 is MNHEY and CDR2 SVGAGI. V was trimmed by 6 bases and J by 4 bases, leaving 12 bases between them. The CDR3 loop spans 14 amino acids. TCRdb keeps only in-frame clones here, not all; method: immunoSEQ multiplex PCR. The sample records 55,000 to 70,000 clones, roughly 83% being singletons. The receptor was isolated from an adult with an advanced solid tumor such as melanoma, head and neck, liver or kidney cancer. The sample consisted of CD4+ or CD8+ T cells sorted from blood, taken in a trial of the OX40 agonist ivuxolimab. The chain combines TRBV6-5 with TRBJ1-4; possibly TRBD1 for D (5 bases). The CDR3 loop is CASRPGRINEKLFF. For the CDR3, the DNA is TGTGCCAGCAGACCGGGACGGATTAATGAAAAACTGTTTTTT.